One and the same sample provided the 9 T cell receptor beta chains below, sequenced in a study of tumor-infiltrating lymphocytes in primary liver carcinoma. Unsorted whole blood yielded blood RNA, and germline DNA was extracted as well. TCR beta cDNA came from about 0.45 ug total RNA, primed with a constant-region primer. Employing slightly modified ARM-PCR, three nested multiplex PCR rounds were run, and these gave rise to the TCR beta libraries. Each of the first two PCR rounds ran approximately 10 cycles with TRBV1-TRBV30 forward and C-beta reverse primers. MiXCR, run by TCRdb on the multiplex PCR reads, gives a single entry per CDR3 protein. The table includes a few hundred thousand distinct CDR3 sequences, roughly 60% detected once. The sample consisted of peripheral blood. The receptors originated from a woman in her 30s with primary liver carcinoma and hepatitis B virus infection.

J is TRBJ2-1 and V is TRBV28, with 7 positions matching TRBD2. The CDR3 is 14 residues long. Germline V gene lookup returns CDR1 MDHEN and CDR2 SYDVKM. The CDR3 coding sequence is TGTGTCGCGGCGGGCGGGAGCTCCTACAATGAGCAGTTCTTC. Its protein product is CVAAGGSSYNEQFF.

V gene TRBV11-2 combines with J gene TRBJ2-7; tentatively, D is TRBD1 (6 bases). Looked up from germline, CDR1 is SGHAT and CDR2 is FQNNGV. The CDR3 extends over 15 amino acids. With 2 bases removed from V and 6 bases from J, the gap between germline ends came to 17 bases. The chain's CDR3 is CASSLLRQEAAEQYF. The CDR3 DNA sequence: TGTGCCAGCAGCTTACTGCGACAGGAGGCGGCCGAGCAGTACTTC.

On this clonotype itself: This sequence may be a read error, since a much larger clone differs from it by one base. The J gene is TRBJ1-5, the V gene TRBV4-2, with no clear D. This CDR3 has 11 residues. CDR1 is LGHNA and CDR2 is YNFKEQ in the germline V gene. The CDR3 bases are TGTGCCAGCAACCAAGATAATATCCAACATTTT. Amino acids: CASNQDNIQHF.

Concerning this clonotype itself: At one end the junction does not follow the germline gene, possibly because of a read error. The CDR3 loop reads CASNLETLYEQYF. The CDR3 DNA is TGTGCCAGCAACTTAGAGACGCTCTACGAGCAGTACTTC. The rearrangement links TRBV11-2 to TRBJ2-7; D is unresolved. The CDR3 loop spans 13 amino acids. Germline V gives CDR1 SGHAT, CDR2 FQNNGV.

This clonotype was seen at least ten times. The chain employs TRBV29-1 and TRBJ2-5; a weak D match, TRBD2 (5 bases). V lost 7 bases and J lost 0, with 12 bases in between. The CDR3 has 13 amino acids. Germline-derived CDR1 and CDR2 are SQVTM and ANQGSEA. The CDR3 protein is CSAETGNQETQYF. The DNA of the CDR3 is TGCAGCGCGGAAACCGGGAACCAAGAGACCCAGTACTTC. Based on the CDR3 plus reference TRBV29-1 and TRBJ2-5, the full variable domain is SAVISQKPSRDICQRGTSLTIQCQVDSQVTMMFWYRQQPGQSLTLIATANQGSEATYESGFVIDKFPISRPNLTFSTLTVSNMSPEDSSIYLCSAETGNQETQYFGPGTRLLVL.

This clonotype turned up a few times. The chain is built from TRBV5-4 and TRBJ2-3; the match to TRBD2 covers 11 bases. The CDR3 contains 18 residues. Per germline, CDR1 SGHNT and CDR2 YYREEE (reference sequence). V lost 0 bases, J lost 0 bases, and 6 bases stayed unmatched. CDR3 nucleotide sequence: TGTGCCAGCAGCTTGGGCCTCGGGACTAGCGGAAGCACAGATACGCAGTATTTT. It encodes CASSLGLGTSGSTDTQYF.

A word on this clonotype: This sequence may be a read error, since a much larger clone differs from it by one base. The DNA for the CDR3 is TGTGCCAGCAGTTTGTTGGGCGGGCACGCCGGGGAGCTGTTTTTT. Its translation: CASSLLGGHAGELFF. The chain links TRBV12-3 or TRBV12-4 to TRBJ2-2; possible D gene TRBD2, 5 bases. V lost 3 bases to trimming and J lost 6 bases, with 14 bases between them. This CDR3 has 15 amino acids.

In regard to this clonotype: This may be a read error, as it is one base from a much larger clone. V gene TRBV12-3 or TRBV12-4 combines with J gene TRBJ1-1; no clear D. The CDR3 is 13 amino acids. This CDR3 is CASTQVARTEVFF. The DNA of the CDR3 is TGTGCCAGCACCCAAGTGGCGAGGACTGAAGTTTTCTTT.

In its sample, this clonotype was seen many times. CDR3 nucleotide sequence: TGTGCCAGCAGCTATGGGACAGGATCATCCTACGAGCAGTACTTC. Its translation is CASSYGTGSSYEQYF. The chain has TRBV11-2 and TRBJ2-7; TRBD1 aligns across 8 bases. The CDR3 is 15 residues long. After removal of 4 bases from V and 1 base from J, the junction contained 6 bases not matched to a gene. Germline-derived CDR1 and CDR2 are SGHAT and FQNNGV.